Shown below are 14 T cell receptor beta chains from a single sample sequenced in a study of long-term antiretroviral therapy in people with HIV. The authors ran the immunoSEQ assay, v3.0, at survey level. Only in-frame clones appear in the TCRdb table, and some are missing; sequencing was by immunoSEQ multiplex PCR. The sample includes under 25,000 clones, around three quarters of them seen just once. The source material was unsorted PBMCs, sampled 0.5 years before starting antiretroviral therapy. These receptors all stem from a man aged 18 to 29 with HIV.

This clone was counted a single time. The chain couples TRBV5-1 to TRBJ1-2, with D perhaps TRBD1 (5 bases). Trimming left V 4 bases short and J 7 bases short, with 17 bases between. The CDR3 contains 14 residues. Germline lookup yields CDR1 SGHRS and CDR2 YFSETQ. The CDR3 DNA reads as TGCGCCAGCAGCCCACGAGAGAGGGGAGGTGGCTACACCTTC. It translates to CASSPRERGGGYTF. The full variable domain, with the rest looked up from reference TRBV5-1 and TRBJ1-2, is KAGVTQTPRYLIKTRGQQVTLSCSPISGHRSVSWYQQTPGQGLQFLFEYFSETQRNKGNFPGRFSGRQFSNSRSEMNVSTLELGDSALYLCASSPRERGGGYTFGSGTRLTVV.

The J gene is TRBJ2-5, the V gene TRBV7-9; D is unclear. The CDR3 length is 15 residues. CDR1 SEHNR and CDR2 FQNEAQ come from the germline V gene (reference sequence). The V gene lost 4 bases and the J gene lost 3 bases, with 15 bases spanning the gap. CDR3 nucleotides: TGTGCCAGCAGCTCCCAGTCGACCGCGGAAGAGACCCAGTACTTC. It is translated as CASSSQSTAEETQYF.

In its sample, this clone is medium-sized (0.01 to 0.1%). The sample has other DNA sequences that encode this CDR3 too. The gene calls are TRBV9 and TRBJ1-6; D is ambiguous. CDR1 is SGDLS, CDR2 YYNGEE, per germline. V lost 3 bases, J lost 2 bases, and 3 bases lay in between. The CDR3 loop spans 13 amino acids. CDR3 residues: CASSEAYNSPLHF. CDR3 bases: TGTGCCAGCAGCGAAGCCTATAATTCACCCCTCCACTTT.

This sequence joins TRBV5-1 and TRBJ2-7, with D perhaps being TRBD1 or TRBD2 (5 bases each). V was trimmed by 4 bases and J by 3 bases, leaving 14 bases between them. CDR1 and CDR2 (germline): SGHRS, YFSETQ. This CDR3 is built from 14 residues. This CDR3 reads CASSTSWGSYEQYF. In DNA form, the CDR3 reads TGCGCCAGCAGCACTTCTTGGGGGAGCTACGAGCAGTACTTC.

The chain has TRBV11-2 and TRBJ2-7, with D perhaps matching TRBD1 (5 bases). Looked up from germline, CDR1 is SGHAT and CDR2 is FQNNGV. V was clipped by 0 bases and J by 2 bases, with 14 bases between them. This CDR3 has 16 residues. Here the CDR3 DNA reads TGTGCCAGCAGCTTAGATCCGACAGCCCCTACCTACGAGCAGTACTTC. Translated: CASSLDPTAPTYEQYF.

V gene TRBV5-6 combines with J gene TRBJ2-2, with no clear D. The CDR3 consists of 12 residues. Trimming pared 2 bases from V and 7 bases from J, leaving 6 bases between. Germline loops: CDR1 SGHDT, CDR2 YYEEEE. The CDR3 loop is CASSFRFGELFF. CDR3 coding DNA: TGTGCCAGCAGCTTTCGTTTCGGGGAGCTGTTTTTT.

The chain combines TRBV4-1 with TRBJ2-1; D call uncertain. V was trimmed by 3 bases and J by 4 bases, leaving 19 bases between them. This CDR3 is built from 17 residues. In germline, CDR1 is MGHRA, CDR2 YSYEKL. The CDR3 bases are TGCGCCAGCAGCCAGCCGACCGCTAAGGACGGTTACAATGAGCAGTTCTTC. As protein: CASSQPTAKDGYNEQFF.

V usage is TRBV28 and J usage is TRBJ1-3, with 8 positions matching TRBD1. Germline lookup yields CDR1 MDHEN and CDR2 SYDVKM. This CDR3 is 19 amino acids long. The trim removed 7 bases at V and 0 bases at J, leaving 17 bases unmatched. CDR3 sequence: CASTLRTGTGLSSGNTIYF. The CDR3 coding sequence is TGTGCCAGCACTCTTAGGACAGGGACGGGTCTCAGCTCTGGAAACACCATATATTTT.

This clone was seen a single time. The chain carries TRBV6-6 and TRBJ1-2; no definite D call. The germline V and J ends were trimmed by 6 bases and 2 bases, with 13 bases remaining between them. The germline V gene encodes CDR1 MNHNY and CDR2 SVGAGI (reference sequence). CDR3 size: 14 residues. Here the CDR3 DNA reads TGTGCCAGCAGACACAAAGGTTACAACTATGGCTACACCTTC. Its translation is CASRHKGYNYGYTF.

The chain links TRBV6-1 to TRBJ1-1; TRBD1 aligns across 9 bases. J lost 1 base, V lost 4 bases, and 10 bases had no gene match. Germline V gene data show CDR1 as MNHNS and CDR2 as SASEGT. The CDR3 covers 17 residues. The CDR3, as DNA: TGTGCCAGCAGTGCTTTCCGGGACAGGGTGGGGAACACTGAAGCTTTCTTT. Its translation is CASSAFRDRVGNTEAFF.

The genes are TRBV19 and TRBJ1-2; 8 bases match TRBD1. The CDR3 is made up of 14 amino acids. CDR1 and CDR2 (germline): LNHDA, SQIVND (reference sequence). The J segment lost 3 bases and the V segment lost 6 bases, leaving 6 bases of the junction unmatched. The chain's CDR3 is CASRRTGKDYGYTF. DNA of the CDR3: TGTGCCAGTAGGAGGACAGGGAAGGACTATGGCTACACCTTC.

The V call is TRBV19, the J call TRBJ2-3; TRBD2 might be the D (7 bases). The germline V gene has CDR1 LNHDA and CDR2 SQIVND (reference sequence). There are 13 residues in the CDR3. Between the trimmed V and J ends, which lost 5 bases and 6 bases, there was a span of 12 bases. The DNA of the CDR3 is TGTGCCAGTAGTTTGGGGGGGCCCGATACGCAGTATTTT. This sequence encodes CASSLGGPDTQYF.

The rearrangement uses TRBV2 and TRBJ2-1; TRBD1 matches at 7 bases. The CDR3 sequence is 16 residues long. Germline V CDR1 and CDR2: SNHLY, FYNNEI. Trimming cost V 6 bases and J 2 bases; bases outside gene matches: 10. The CDR3 DNA reads TGTGCCAGCAGGGCCGGGACAGCCAACACCTACAATGAGCAGTTCTTC. Translation: CASRAGTANTYNEQFF.

This rearrangement joins TRBV9 to TRBJ2-3; 10 positions agree with TRBD1. This CDR3 has 17 amino acids. In germline, CDR1 is SGDLS, CDR2 YYNGEE. The J segment lost 1 base and the V segment lost 3 bases, leaving 8 bases of the junction unmatched. As DNA, the CDR3 is TGTGCCAGCAGCGCAAGAACGGGACAGGGGCGCACAGATACGCAGTATTTT. Residues: CASSARTGQGRTDTQYF. The whole variable domain, remainder taken from reference TRBV9 and TRBJ2-3, is DSGVTQTPKHLITATGQRVTLRCSPRSGDLSVYWYQQSLDQGLQFLIQYYNGEERAKGNILERFSAQQFPDLHSELNLSSLELGDSALYFCASSARTGQGRTDTQYFGPGTRLTVL.